The 14 T cell receptor beta chains reported below all come from one sample, sequenced in a study of vaccination and CD4 T cells after COVID-19. The Oncomine TCR Beta short-read assay generated sequence data from the DNA of cultured CD4+ T cells. One entry per CDR3 protein results from TCRdb running MiXCR on the PCR reads. The sample shows some 15,000 distinct CDR3 sequences, roughly 50% of them seen only once. These TCRs' antigens remain unknown. Documented treatment: approximately 9-day PBMC culture with coronavirus spike peptide pools or control peptides (ViraFEST assay). This specimen was CD4+ T cells from blood, cultured in vitro, taken before SARS-CoV-2 vaccination. These receptors were obtained from a human donor who had recovered from COVID-19.

The V gene is TRBV10-3, the J gene TRBJ1-1, with a possible D match to TRBD1 (6 bases). The CDR3 totals 15 residues. The V end lost 2 bases, the J end lost 1 base, and 11 bases lay between the germline ends. The germline gives CDR1 ENHRY, CDR2 SYGVKD. The CDR3 bases are TGTGCCATCAGTGAGAGGGGGAGTGAGAACACTGAAGCTTTCTTT. Translation gives CAISERGSENTEAFF.

This clonotype was seen more than once but under ten times. The chain is built from TRBV7-2 and TRBJ1-1; D is undetermined. The CDR3 has 13 residues. Trimming took off 1 base at V and 11 bases at J, with 14 bases between the two ends. Germline values: CDR1 SGHTA, CDR2 FQGNSA. CDR3 coding DNA: TGTGCCAGCAGCTTAGTAAGTCGTGGGGAGGCTTTCTTT. This encodes CASSLVSRGEAFF.

The V call is TRBV10-2, the J call TRBJ2-7, with TRBD1 identical over 8 bases. V shed 7 bases, J shed 6 bases, and the junction held 8 bases outside the gene matches. Germline V lookup: CDR1 WSHSY, CDR2 SAAADI. CDR3 length: 13 residues. This CDR3 is CASNDRGRAEQYF. The CDR3 DNA sequence: TGCGCCAGCAACGACAGGGGAAGGGCCGAGCAGTACTTC.

This clonotype came up a few times. The chain employs TRBV7-6 and TRBJ1-3; D may be TRBD1 (6 bases). The germline V gene has CDR1 SGHVS and CDR2 FNYEAQ. CDR3 length: 16 residues. The V gene lost 5 bases and the J gene lost 0 bases, with 14 bases spanning the gap. Here the CDR3 reads CASSLFTGRSGNTIYF. The CDR3 nucleotides are TGTGCCAGCAGCCTCTTTACAGGGCGCTCTGGAAACACCATATATTTT.

This rearrangement joins TRBV7-7 to TRBJ1-4; TRBD1 matches at 7 bases. This CDR3 is 13 amino acids long. The J segment lost 7 bases and the V segment lost 5 bases, leaving 4 bases of the junction unmatched. Germline V gene lookup returns CDR1 SSHAT and CDR2 FNYEAQ (reference sequence). This CDR3 reads CASSKRQGEKLFF. The CDR3, as DNA: TGTGCCAGCAGCAAACGACAGGGTGAAAAACTGTTTTTT.

V and J are TRBV28 and TRBJ1-2; D gene ambiguous. Germline-derived CDR1 and CDR2 are MDHEN and SYDVKM. V dropped 5 bases and J dropped 4 bases, with 17 bases sitting between them. This CDR3 is 15 amino acids long. CDR3: CASSPSWGRSYGYTF. The DNA for the CDR3 is TGTGCCAGCAGTCCCTCATGGGGAAGATCCTATGGCTACACCTTC.

The V gene is TRBV28, the J gene TRBJ2-2, with D tentatively TRBD2 (6 bases). Germline CDR1 and CDR2: MDHEN and SYDVKM. CDR3 size: 15 residues. Trimming cost V 5 bases and J 7 bases, with 17 bases left between them. CDR3 loop: CASSKGSSEHGELFF. CDR3 nucleotide sequence: TGTGCCAGCAGTAAAGGTTCTAGCGAGCACGGGGAGCTGTTTTTT. The full variable domain, in which reference TRBV28 and TRBJ2-2 provide the parts outside the CDR3, is DVKVTQSSRYLVKRTGEKVFLECVQDMDHENMFWYRQDPGLGLRLIYFSYDVKMKEKGDIPEGYSVSREKKERFSLILESASTNQTSMYLCASSKGSSEHGELFFGEGSRLTVL.

This sequence joins TRBV20-1 and TRBJ1-3; D uncertain. Germline V gives CDR1 DFQATT, CDR2 SNEGSKA (reference sequence). The CDR3 sequence is 12 residues long. V shed 6 bases and J shed 0 bases, with 6 bases lying between them. The CDR3 loop reads CSARISGNTIYF. The DNA for the CDR3 is TGCAGTGCGAGAATCTCTGGAAACACCATATATTTT.

This clonotype was found a few times. The chain combines TRBV7-2 with TRBJ1-1; maybe TRBD1 (5 bases). Trimming pared 0 bases from V and 5 bases from J, leaving 13 bases between. Germline CDR1 SGHTA, CDR2 FQGNSA. The CDR3 extends over 15 amino acids. The CDR3: CASSLAAGMGTEAFF. In DNA, the CDR3 is TGTGCCAGCAGCTTAGCGGCAGGGATGGGGACTGAAGCTTTCTTT. Full variable domain (outside the CDR3, taken from reference TRBV7-2 and TRBJ1-1): GAGVSQSPSNKVTEKGKDVELRCDPISGHTALYWYRQSLGQGLEFLIYFQGNSAPDKSGLPSDRFSAERTGGSVSTLTIQRTQQEDSAVYLCASSLAAGMGTEAFFGQGTRLTVV.

This clonotype has a handful of counts. The chain carries TRBV10-3 and TRBJ2-7, with D tentatively TRBD1 or TRBD2 (5 bases each). The CDR3 totals 12 residues. V gave up 6 bases and J gave up 5 bases, with 11 bases separating them. CDR1 and CDR2 from the germline V gene are ENHRY and SYGVKD. The CDR3 bases are TGTGCCATCAGCGGGACCACCAACGAGCAGTACTTC. This translates into CAISGTTNEQYF.

This chain connects TRBV14 to TRBJ1-1; 9 nucleotides match TRBD1. V lost 4 bases and J lost 5; bases outside the gene matches: 14. Germline V gene sequence: CDR1 SGHDN, CDR2 FVKESK. The CDR3 consists of 17 residues. Here the CDR3 DNA reads TGTGCCAGCAGCCGGAGGACAGGGGCCCCCCTTGGGACTGAAGCTTTCTTT. Protein: CASSRRTGAPLGTEAFF.

The chain employs TRBV24-1 and TRBJ2-5, with 9 bases matching TRBD1. CDR1 and CDR2 from the germline V gene are KGHDR and SFDVKD. This CDR3 spans 16 amino acids. With V trimmed by 1 base and J by 5 bases, 7 bases remained unmatched. CDR3 DNA: TGTGCCACCAGTGATTTAGGAGACAGGGGGTTTGAGACCCAGTACTTC. It is translated as CATSDLGDRGFETQYF.

This chain links TRBV7-2 with TRBJ2-3; 9 bases map to TRBD1. Germline V gene data show CDR1 as SGHTA and CDR2 as FQGNSA. This CDR3 is built from 14 residues. J was trimmed by 5 bases and V by 6 bases; bases with no gene match: 6. The CDR3 nucleotides are TGTGCCAGCAGAGAACAGGGGGCCATAGATACGCAGTATTTT. This encodes CASREQGAIDTQYF.

V and J are TRBV20-1 and TRBJ2-3; 10 bases align to TRBD2. The V gene end was trimmed by 0 bases and the J gene end by 9 bases; junction bases not matched to a gene: 15. CDR1 is DFQATT, CDR2 SNEGSKA, per germline (reference sequence). The CDR3 totals 17 residues. The CDR3, as DNA: TGCAGTGCTAGAGATCAGAGCGGGGGGGCCGGGTACAGAACGCAGTATTTT. Its protein is CSARDQSGGAGYRTQYF.